This T cell receptor (beta chain) was found in a study of shared clonotypes between healthy human individuals. In the CD4+ fraction, cells were divided into CD45RA+ naive and CD45RA-negative memory subsets. Clones were read by immunoSEQ multiplex PCR, and TCRdb kept only the in-frame ones, dropping some. The repertoire holds around 2.5 million clones, under 95% seen once, with 0.36% in the top ten. The sequenced material came from naive CD4+ T cells from PBMCs. Documented subset: CD45RA+ positively selected. The source of this sequence is a man between 18 and 29 years old in good health. Some clones in this sample may be carry-over from other donors' samples.

CDR3 sequence: CATALASDTDTQYF. The CDR3 DNA is TGTGCCACCGCCCTAGCGTCAGACACAGATACGCAGTATTTT. The chain combines TRBV10-3 with TRBJ2-3, with D tentatively TRBD2 (6 bases). Trimming shortened V by 10 bases and J by 2 bases, and 16 bases separated the two germline ends. The CDR3 consists of 14 residues. The germline gives CDR1 ENHRY, CDR2 SYGVKD.